The rows below give T cell receptor beta chains drawn from one sample of a study of T cell changes during pregnancy in multiple sclerosis. Only in-frame clones appear in the TCRdb table, and some are missing; sequencing was by immunoSEQ multiplex PCR. In the table there are around 57,000 clones, approximately 91% of which are singletons. The source material was peripheral blood, sampled in the second trimester of pregnancy. The receptors derive from a female donor with multiple sclerosis, enrolled in a pregnancy study. CDR3s include the opening cysteine and the closing phenylalanine or tryptophan. A D gene is named only where the DNA matches it firmly. The size entry is marked missing in some rows and otherwise reads once, few, many or a size class.

CDR3	DNA	V	J	D	size
CASSLTGGTGPKAFF	TGTGCCAGCAGCTTAACAGGGGGTACCGGGCCAAAAGCTTTCTTT	TRBV7-3	TRBJ1-1	NA	NA
CARELRARYEQYF	TGCGCCAGAGAGTTGCGGGCCCGTTACGAGCAGTACTTC	TRBV23-1	TRBJ2-7	NA	NA
CASSQGTGGVRGYTF	TGCGCCAGCAGCCAGGGGACAGGGGGCGTTCGGGGCTACACCTTC	TRBV4-3	TRBJ1-2	TRBD1	NA
CASREGTGGTYEQYF	TGTGCCAGCAGGGAGGGGACGGGAGGGACCTACGAGCAGTACTTC	TRBV2	TRBJ2-7	TRBD2	NA
CASRDQDIGNQPQHF	TGTGCCAGCAGGGATCAGGATATCGGCAATCAGCCCCAGCATTTT	TRBV6-1	TRBJ1-5	NA	few
CASSKPGQGAHKSTDTQYF	TGTGCCAGCAGCAAACCGGGACAGGGGGCGCATAAAAGCACAGATACGCAGTATTTT	TRBV21-1	TRBJ2-3	NA	NA
CASSLGRYTEAFF	TGTGCCAGCAGCTTAGGCAGGTACACTGAAGCTTTCTTT	TRBV7-3	TRBJ1-1	NA	NA
CATDGQGREKLFF	TGTGCCACAGATGGACAGGGACGTGAAAAACTGTTTTTT	TRBV2	TRBJ1-4	TRBD1	NA
CASGRQGAAGELFF	TGTGCCAGCGGGAGACAGGGGGCTGCCGGGGAGCTGTTTTTT	TRBV5-5	TRBJ2-2	TRBD1	NA
CASSISGVANYGYTF	TGTGCCAGTAGTATCTCCGGGGTAGCGAACTATGGCTACACCTTC	TRBV19	TRBJ1-2	NA	NA
CASSEQGRVNQPQHF	TGTGCCAGCAGTGAGCAGGGGCGGGTCAATCAGCCCCAGCATTTT	TRBV6-1	TRBJ1-5	NA	NA
CASSPGTGTGGYTF	TGTGCCAGCAGTCCCGGGACAGGGACTGGTGGCTACACCTTC	TRBV7-9	TRBJ1-2	TRBD1	NA
CASSLAVSYGYTF	TGTGCCAGCAGCTTAGCAGTCTCCTATGGCTACACCTTC	TRBV11-2	TRBJ1-2	NA	NA
CASSTLAVTQYF	TGTGCCAGCTCAACCCTAGCGGTTACGCAGTATTTT	TRBV18	TRBJ2-3	TRBD2	few
CASRATGGNQPQHF	TGTGCCAGCAGGGCTACAGGAGGCAATCAGCCCCAGCATTTT	TRBV6-5	TRBJ1-5	NA	NA